What follows are 20 T cell receptor beta chains derived from one specimen sequenced in a study of preoperative IRX-2 immunotherapy in early breast cancer. Generated by immunoSEQ multiplex PCR, the TCRdb table keeps only in-frame clones and is missing some. The data hold 30,000 to 45,000 clones, with 80% to 90% observed a single time. Treatment noted: preoperative locoregional IRX-2 cytokine immunotherapy. The source material was lymph node tissue, sampled after IRX-2 immunotherapy. The receptor source for this set is a human donor with breast cancer.

The chain carries TRBV28 and TRBJ2-3; a weak D match, TRBD2 (6 bases). Germline V gene lookup returns CDR1 MDHEN and CDR2 SYDVKM. The CDR3 totals 16 residues. V was trimmed by 4 bases and J by 0 bases, leaving 14 bases between them. CDR3 nucleotide sequence: TGTGCCAGCAGTTCACTAGCAACAACAAGCACAGATACGCAGTATTTT. Its protein product is CASSSLATTSTDTQYF.

This clone was detected a few times. The chain combines TRBV15 with TRBJ1-1; maybe TRBD1 (6 bases). Germline CDR1 LNHNV, CDR2 YYDKDF (reference sequence). V was shortened by 1 base and J by 7 bases, with 19 bases between the two germline ends. The CDR3 consists of 16 residues. In nucleotides, the CDR3 is TGTGCCACCAGCAGAGGCCTGGACAGCGGGGCCTTTGAAGCTTTCTTT. It translates to CATSRGLDSGAFEAFF.

The rearrangement links TRBV7-4 to TRBJ1-1; D is undetermined. Deletions cut 5 bases from V and 1 base from J, with 8 bases between. The V gene's germline CDR1 is SGHVT and CDR2 SQSDAQ. CDR3 length: 13 residues. CDR3 nucleotide sequence: TGTGCCAGCAGCCAGGCACCGAACACTGAAGCTTTCTTT. Its protein is CASSQAPNTEAFF.

The chain combines TRBV28 with TRBJ1-5; D possibly corresponds to TRBD1 (5 bases). The CDR3 has 14 amino acids. The germline V gene has CDR1 MDHEN and CDR2 SYDVKM. Trimming left V 5 bases short and J 0 bases short, with 8 bases between. The DNA of the CDR3 is TGTGCCAGCAGTAAGGGGAATAGCAATCAGCCCCAGCATTTT. Amino acids: CASSKGNSNQPQHF.

The rearrangement joins TRBV6-8 to TRBJ1-2; D is possibly TRBD1 (5 bases). The CDR3 loop spans 14 amino acids. Trimming pared 2 bases from V and 4 bases from J, leaving 11 bases between. Germline V gene data show CDR1 as MNHGY and CDR2 as SAAAGT. CDR3 bases: TGTGCCAGCAGTTACACCAGGGTGGGCTATGGCTACACCTTC. Translating it yields CASSYTRVGYGYTF.

V gene TRBV7-4 combines with J gene TRBJ2-5; 10 nucleotides match TRBD2. J gave up 7 bases and V 7 bases, and 15 bases lay outside the gene matches. Germline-derived CDR1 and CDR2 are SGHVT and SQSDAQ. The CDR3 is made up of 16 amino acids. The DNA of the CDR3 is TGTGCCAGCACAAAACCACTAGCGGGGAGCATCGGGACCCAGTACTTC. It encodes CASTKPLAGSIGTQYF. The variable domain in full, completed from reference TRBV7-4 and TRBJ2-5, reads GAGVSQSPRYKVAKRGRDVALRCDSISGHVTLYWYRQTLGQGSEVLTYSQSDAQRDKSGRPSGRFSAERPERSVSTLKIQRTEQGDSAVYLCASTKPLAGSIGTQYFGPGTRLLVL.

This chain joins TRBV11-3 and TRBJ1-1, with a tentative D call TRBD1 (6 bases). The germline V and J ends were trimmed by 0 bases and 3 bases, with 8 bases remaining between them. Germline V gene data show CDR1 as SGHNT and CDR2 as YENEEA. This CDR3 is built from 14 residues. CDR3 nucleotide sequence: TGTGCCAGCAGCTTAGAACAGGGTTACACTGAAGCTTTCTTT. Its translation is CASSLEQGYTEAFF.

The V and J genes are TRBV6-8 and TRBJ2-7; 8 nucleotides align to TRBD2. V was clipped by 5 bases and J by 0 bases; unmatched bases: 6. CDR1 and CDR2 (germline): MNHGY, SAAAGT. This CDR3 contains 15 residues. CDR3 region: CASSIAGLPSYEQYF. Written as DNA, the CDR3 is TGTGCCAGCAGTATAGCGGGGCTACCCTCCTACGAGCAGTACTTC.

The gene calls are TRBV28 and TRBJ2-7; TRBD1 agrees at 9 bases. V lost 7 bases, J lost 3 bases, and 1 base stayed unmatched. The CDR3 has 12 residues. Germline values: CDR1 MDHEN, CDR2 SYDVKM. CDR3 nucleotide sequence: TGTGCCAGCAAGGGACAGGGCTACGAGCAGTACTTC. This sequence encodes CASKGQGYEQYF.

This clone was seen more than once but under ten times. The CDR3 coding sequence is TGTGCCAGTACCCCAAAAGACCGGGGTGCCAACTATGGCTACACCTTC. Its translation is CASTPKDRGANYGYTF. V gene TRBV19 combines with J gene TRBJ1-2; D call uncertain. The CDR3 runs 16 residues. V dropped 7 bases and J dropped 2 bases, with 20 bases sitting between them. Germline V gene data show CDR1 as LNHDA and CDR2 as SQIVND (reference sequence).

This clone was observed once. The chain joins TRBV19 to TRBJ1-1, with unresolved D. CDR1 and CDR2 (germline): LNHDA, SQIVND (reference sequence). V lost 5 bases and J lost 1, with 8 bases in between. CDR3 size: 13 residues. The CDR3 bases are TGTGCCAGTAGTCGTGCCGAGAACACTGAAGCTTTCTTT. Translating it yields CASSRAENTEAFF.

This chain links TRBV6-8 with TRBJ2-3, with D uncertain. V lost 1 base, J lost 1 base, and 9 bases lay in between. The germline CDR1 and CDR2 sequences are MNHGY and SAAAGT. The CDR3 totals 15 residues. CDR3 in amino acids: CASSYYPAGTDTQYF. The CDR3 DNA is TGTGCCAGCAGTTACTACCCAGCCGGCACAGATACGCAGTATTTT.

This clone was counted once. The chain has TRBV28 and TRBJ2-3; either TRBD1 or TRBD2 may supply D (6 bases each). Trimming removed 7 bases from V and 6 bases from J, with 17 bases in between. The CDR3 runs 14 residues. CDR1 is MDHEN and CDR2 is SYDVKM in the germline V gene. CDR3 loop: CASIQGGTVDTQYF. DNA for the CDR3: TGTGCCAGCATCCAAGGGGGGACGGTGGATACGCAGTATTTT.

The gene calls are TRBV11-3 and TRBJ2-7; D is unresolved. Trimming stripped 3 bases from V and 4 bases from J, with 13 bases between. CDR1 and CDR2 from the germline V gene are SGHNT and YENEEA. There are 14 residues in the CDR3. CDR3 protein: CASSFGRFGYEQYF. The CDR3 nucleotides read TGTGCCAGCAGCTTCGGCAGGTTTGGATACGAGCAGTACTTC.

This chain joins TRBV6-7 and TRBJ2-3; 7 nucleotides agree with TRBD2. TRBV6-7 is labeled an ORF, and its function is uncertain. This CDR3 spans 13 amino acids. Trimming cost V 5 bases and J 7 bases; bases outside gene matches: 6. Here the CDR3 reads CASSKGEGYTQYF. The CDR3 region has the DNA TGTGCCAGCAGTAAAGGGGAGGGGTATACGCAGTATTTT.

The chain couples TRBV7-1 to TRBJ1-4; D not certain. TRBV7-1 is sorted into the ORF group, with uncertain function. Trimming took off 5 bases at V and 0 bases at J, with 10 bases between the two ends. CDR3 length: 15 amino acids. The CDR3 coding sequence is TGTGCCAGCAGCCGGAGACAAGCAACTAATGAAAAACTGTTTTTT. Amino acids: CASSRRQATNEKLFF.

This clone turned up a few times. V usage is TRBV6-8 and J usage is TRBJ1-2; D is uncertain. The CDR3 length is 15 residues. Germline V gene data show CDR1 as MNHGY and CDR2 as SAAAGT. The V end was cut by 0 bases, the J end by 6 bases, with 14 bases between. CDR3 nucleotide sequence: TGTGCCAGCAGTTACTCGATTCTGGGGTCGAATGGCTACACCTTC. Encoded protein: CASSYSILGSNGYTF.

The chain combines TRBV5-1 with TRBJ2-1; TRBD1 matches at 8 bases. After removal of 1 base from V and 6 bases from J, the junction contained 6 bases not matched to a gene. Germline V gene sequence: CDR1 SGHRS, CDR2 YFSETQ. The CDR3 contains 15 residues. Written as DNA, the CDR3 is TGCGCCAGCAGCTTGACCTTCGGACAGGGCAATGAGCAGTTCTTC. Protein sequence: CASSLTFGQGNEQFF.

This chain joins TRBV6-8 and TRBJ1-6; TRBD1 might be the D (5 bases). This CDR3 comprises 19 residues. CDR1 is MNHGY, CDR2 SAAAGT, per germline. The V gene lost 0 bases and the J gene lost 0 bases, with 15 bases spanning the gap. The DNA for the CDR3 is TGTGCCAGCAGTTACTCGACCGGGACCCCCAGCTCCTATAATTCACCCCTCCACTTT. Translation gives CASSYSTGTPSSYNSPLHF.

This chain uses TRBV29-1 with TRBJ2-7, with D perhaps matching TRBD2 (6 bases). The ends were cut back, 7 bases at V and 6 bases at J, with 19 bases in the middle. Germline CDR1 is SQVTM and CDR2 is ANQGSEA. The CDR3 is 13 residues long. CDR3 nucleotides: TGCAGCGGGGCGATGTACGGGGGAGGCGAGCAGTACTTC. Its protein product is CSGAMYGGGEQYF.